The source of this TCR beta chain is a study of blood T cell repertoires in COVID-19. The wider study: Sources were T cells, B-cell-depleted T cells, or PBMCs; the material itself was cDNA or gDNA.

Recovery meant two consecutive negative NP/OP PCR tests, professional clearance, or resolved symptoms. The protocol was immunoSEQ multiplex PCR, while the TCRdb copy is restricted to in-frame clones and leaves out a portion. The table records almost 500,000 clones, about nine tenths of them present only once. Per germline, CDR1 ENHRY and CDR2 SYGVKD. V lost 10 bases and J lost 0, with 12 bases in between. This CDR3 has 14 amino acids. The receptor's source is a woman aged 55-75 years who had recovered from COVID-19. Sequenced: PBMCs or T cells enriched from blood (not recorded which). The V gene is TRBV10-3, the J gene TRBJ2-2; D gene uncertain. CDR3 nucleotide sequence: TGTGCCACCGCCCATGGAGCGAACACCGGGGAGCTGTTTTTT. This gives the protein CATAHGANTGELFF.